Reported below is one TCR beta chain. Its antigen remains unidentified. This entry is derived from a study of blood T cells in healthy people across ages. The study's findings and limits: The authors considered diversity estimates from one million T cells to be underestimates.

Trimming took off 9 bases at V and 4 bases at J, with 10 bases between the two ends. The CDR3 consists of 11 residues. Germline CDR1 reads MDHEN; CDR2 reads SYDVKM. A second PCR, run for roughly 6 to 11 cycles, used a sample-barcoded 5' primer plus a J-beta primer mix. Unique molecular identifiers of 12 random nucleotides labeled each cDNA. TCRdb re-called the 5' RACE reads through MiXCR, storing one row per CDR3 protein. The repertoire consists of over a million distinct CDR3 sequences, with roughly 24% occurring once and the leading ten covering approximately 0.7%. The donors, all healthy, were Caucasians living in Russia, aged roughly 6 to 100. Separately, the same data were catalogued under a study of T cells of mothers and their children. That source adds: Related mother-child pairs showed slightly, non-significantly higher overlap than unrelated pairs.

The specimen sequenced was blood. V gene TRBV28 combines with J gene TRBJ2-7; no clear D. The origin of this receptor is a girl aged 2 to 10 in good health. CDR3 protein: CASQDPYEQYF. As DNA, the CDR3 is TGTGCCAGTCAAGATCCATACGAGCAGTACTTC.